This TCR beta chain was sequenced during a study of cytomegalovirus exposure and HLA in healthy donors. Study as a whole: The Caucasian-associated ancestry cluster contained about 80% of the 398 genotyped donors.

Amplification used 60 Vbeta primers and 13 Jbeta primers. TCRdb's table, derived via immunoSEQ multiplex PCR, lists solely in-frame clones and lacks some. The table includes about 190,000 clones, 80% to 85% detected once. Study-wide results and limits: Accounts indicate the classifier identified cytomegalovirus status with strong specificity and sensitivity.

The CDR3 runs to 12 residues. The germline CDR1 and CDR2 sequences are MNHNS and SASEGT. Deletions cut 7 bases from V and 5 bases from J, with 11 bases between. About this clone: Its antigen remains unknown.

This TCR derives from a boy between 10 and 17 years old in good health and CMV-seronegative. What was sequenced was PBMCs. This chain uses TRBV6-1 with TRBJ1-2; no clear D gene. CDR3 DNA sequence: TGTGCCAGCACGATGGCAGGATATGGCTACACCTTC. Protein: CASTMAGYGYTF.